The 10 T cell receptor beta chains given below trace back to one sample, sequenced in a study of cytomegalovirus exposure and HLA in healthy donors (dated by TCRdb to 2015 to 2018). Library preparation was by the immunoSEQ multiplex PCR assay. The multiplex PCR relied on a mix of 60 forward primers for TCR Vbeta segments and 13 reverse primers for TCR Jbeta segments. TCRdb limited this immuneACCESS table to in-frame rearrangements with V and J called. A share of clones is missing; checked studies link under half to unresolved V genes, and the rest is unexplained. The table for this sample lists 85,000 to 110,000 clones; roughly three quarters of them were counted only once. The ten largest clones take up roughly 4% of the sample. The sample consisted of PBMCs. Receptors originate from a man in his fifties or sixties in good health and CMV-seropositive.

This chain links TRBV6-1 with TRBJ1-5; 11 bases fit TRBD1. V lost 4 bases, J lost 5 bases, and 4 bases stayed unmatched. The V gene's germline CDR1 is MNHNS and CDR2 SASEGT. The length of the CDR3 is 15 residues. This chain's CDR3 is CASSGGQGGYQPQHF. The DNA for the CDR3 is TGTGCCAGCAGTGGGGGACAGGGGGGTTATCAGCCCCAGCATTTT.

The genes are TRBV25-1 and TRBJ2-1; no firm D call. Trimming took 7 bases from V and 5 from J, leaving 24 bases between them. Germline V gives CDR1 MGHDK, CDR2 SYGVNS. CDR3 length: 17 amino acids. The CDR3 is CASIRNGEPRSDNEQFF. CDR3 in DNA: TGTGCCAGCATACGTAACGGAGAGCCCAGATCCGACAATGAGCAGTTCTTC.

Only a few counts were recorded for this clone. The gene calls are TRBV10-3 and TRBJ2-3, with 9 nucleotides matching TRBD2. CDR3 size: 14 residues. V was pared by 8 bases and J by 4 bases, with 7 bases of the junction left unmatched. The germline gives CDR1 ENHRY, CDR2 SYGVKD. The CDR3 reads CAILGGRAADTQYF. The CDR3 DNA reads TGTGCCATCCTTGGCGGGAGGGCCGCAGATACGCAGTATTTT.

This clone was observed a handful of times. The V and J genes are TRBV28 and TRBJ2-3; no clear D. The CDR3 is 15 residues long. CDR1 and CDR2 (germline): MDHEN, SYDVKM. V lost 4 bases and J 0 bases, leaving 11 bases between the germline ends. CDR3 DNA sequence: TGTGCCAGCAGTTCGCCACAGCTCAGCACAGATACGCAGTATTTT. Translation gives CASSSPQLSTDTQYF.

This clone was detected a few times. The chain recombines TRBV6-1 with TRBJ2-5; D possibly corresponds to TRBD2 (5 bases). CDR3 length equals 15 residues. CDR1 and CDR2 (germline): MNHNS, SASEGT. The V end lost 2 bases, the J end lost 5 bases, and 15 bases lay between the germline ends. The CDR3 sequence: CASSESGGLPETQYF. CDR3 DNA sequence: TGTGCCAGCAGTGAATCAGGCGGGTTACCTGAGACCCAGTACTTC.

This clone was seen only once. The V and J genes are TRBV5-4 and TRBJ1-1; D is possibly TRBD1 (5 bases). CDR3 size: 14 residues. Trimming left V 0 bases short and J 3 bases short, with 9 bases between. From germline, CDR1 is SGHNT and CDR2 YYREEE (reference sequence). The CDR3 DNA follows: TGTGCCAGCAGCTTGGGCGGGGGATACACTGAAGCTTTCTTT. Translated, it gives CASSLGGGYTEAFF.

Only one count was recorded for this clone. The rearrangement uses TRBV28 and TRBJ2-2; 7 bases are a match to TRBD1. Germline CDR1 is MDHEN and CDR2 is SYDVKM. CDR3 length: 12 residues. The V gene end was trimmed by 7 bases and the J gene end by 5 bases; junction bases not matched to a gene: 1. CDR3 nucleotide sequence: TGTGCCAGCATCAGGGGGACCGGGGAGCTGTTTTTT. This encodes CASIRGTGELFF.

The rearrangement links TRBV28 to TRBJ1-5; D remains ambiguous. V shed 4 bases and J shed 9 bases, with 10 bases lying between them. Germline V gene data show CDR1 as MDHEN and CDR2 as SYDVKM. The CDR3 is 12 amino acids. CDR3 sequence reads: CASSYQERPQHF. The CDR3 DNA reads as TGTGCCAGCAGTTACCAGGAACGGCCCCAGCATTTT.

This CDR3 reads CASGLSPTGGSYNEQFF. Written as DNA, the CDR3 is TGTGCTAGTGGTTTATCCCCCACAGGGGGCTCCTACAATGAGCAGTTCTTC. V usage is TRBV12-5 and J usage is TRBJ2-1; 8 bases map to TRBD1. Germline V lookup: CDR1 LGHNT, CDR2 FRNRAP. V was clipped by 3 bases and J by 0 bases; unmatched bases: 7. The length of the CDR3 is 17 residues.

This chain uses TRBV5-1 with TRBJ2-7; D is possibly TRBD1 (5 bases). The germline V gene has CDR1 SGHRS and CDR2 YFSETQ. The CDR3 is 13 residues long. The V gene lost 4 bases and the J gene lost 1 base, with 9 bases spanning the gap. The CDR3 region has the DNA TGCGCCAGCAGCATGGACAATTCCTACGAGCAGTACTTC. This gives the protein CASSMDNSYEQYF.